The source of this TCR beta chain is a study of PD-1 blockade in classical Hodgkin lymphoma. Findings and limits, study-wide: Whoever responded completely had baseline diversity much like that seen in newly diagnosed patients. Among the patients, those starting nivolumab under 1 year after ASCT were excluded. Reports indicated that newly diagnosed patients had lower baseline TCR diversity than healthy donors did.

The patients all showed relapse after autologous stem cell transplantation, while their brentuximab vedotin exposure varied. Points on this clone: Its antigen is not identified.

Data came from immunoSEQ multiplex PCR; TCRdb stores just in-frame clones and leaves some out. The data show about 98,000 clones, around nine tenths seen once. V shed 5 bases, J shed 0 bases, and the junction held 12 bases outside the gene matches. CDR1 and CDR2 (germline): MDHEN, SYDVKM. This CDR3 comprises 19 residues. The specimen was peripheral blood mononuclear cells (PBMCs), collected at baseline. The chain employs TRBV28 and TRBJ2-1; 11 bases are a match to TRBD2. The clonotype comes from a human donor with classical Hodgkin lymphoma. The CDR3 loop is CASSNLGTSGRSSYNEQFF. The DNA for the CDR3 is TGTGCCAGCAGTAACTTAGGGACTAGCGGCAGGAGCTCCTACAATGAGCAGTTCTTC.